Detailed here is one T cell receptor beta chain. What it recognizes is unknown. This same CDR3 is encoded by further DNA sequences in the sample. This sample stems from a study of shared clonotypes between healthy human individuals. Study-wide findings and caveats: Shared clonotypes: about 4.6% naive CD4, 3% to 3.5% naive CD8, about 2.5% memory CD4, under 0.45% memory CD8. Non-shared clonotypes had lower generation probabilities than clonotypes shared by all four sorted-subset donors.

The CDR3 totals 12 residues. V lost 2 bases, J lost 5 bases, and 4 bases lay in between. Germline assignment: CDR1 SGHRS and CDR2 YFSETQ. TCRdb's copy holds only in-frame clones and misses some; the assay was immunoSEQ multiplex PCR. This sample has nearly 1 million clones, with over 60% found just once. What was sequenced was memory CD4+ T cells sorted from blood. Subset indicated: CD45RA-negative fraction. The chain uses TRBV5-1 and TRBJ1-4, with D unclear. The TCR comes from a young man in good health. In DNA, the CDR3 is TGCGCCAGCAGCTTAGGAAATGAAAAACTGTTTTTT. Residues: CASSLGNEKLFF.